This T cell receptor (beta chain) was recorded in a study of CD8 T cells in ankylosing spondylitis. TCRdb processed the 5' RACE reads anew with MiXCR; each CDR3 protein has one entry. The sample records about 140,000 distinct CDR3 sequences, under 35% being singletons. Findings and caveats of the study: A TCR beta motif made of about eight highly homologous variants seemed typical of ankylosing spondylitis blood. Reactive arthritis synovial fluid and blood previously showed some of these motif variants.

This clonotype was observed many times. Its specificity is unknown. The CDR3 is 13 amino acids. Germline V gene lookup returns CDR1 MGHRA and CDR2 YSYEKL. J lost 14 bases, V lost 2 bases, and 5 bases had no gene match. The clonotype comes from a male donor with ankylosing spondylitis. V is TRBV4-1 and J is TRBJ2-1; 11 bases match TRBD2. The specimen sequenced was synovial fluid, either unsorted or a sorted T cell fraction (not recorded which). The CDR3 is CASSQIAGGREFF. In DNA, the CDR3 is TGCGCCAGCAGCCAAATAGCGGGAGGGAGGGAGTTCTTC.